These 15 T cell receptor beta chains share one sample of origin, sequenced in a study of blood T cell repertoires in COVID-19. TCRdb's table, derived via immunoSEQ multiplex PCR, lists solely in-frame clones and lacks some. The repertoire holds more than 110,000 clones, roughly four fifths seen once, with more than 3.5% in the top ten. Sequenced material: peripheral blood. These receptor sequences come from a woman older than 75 with active or convalescent COVID-19.

The chain has TRBV18 and TRBJ1-4; D not resolved. This CDR3 is built from 13 residues. V gave up 3 bases and J gave up 4 bases, with 6 bases separating them. Germline CDR1 is KGHSH and CDR2 is LQKENI. The CDR3 nucleotides read TGTGCCAGCTCACCGCGGTTTAATGAAAAACTGTTTTTT. Translated, it gives CASSPRFNEKLFF. The variable domain in full, with the rest retrieved from reference TRBV18 and TRBJ1-4, is NAGVMQNPRHLVRRRGQEARLRCSPMKGHSHVYWYRQLPEEGLKFMVYLQKENIIDESGMPKERFSAEFPKEGPSILRIQQVVRGDSAAYFCASSPRFNEKLFFGSGTQLSVL.

This clone turned up a few times. In nucleotides, the CDR3 is TGTGCCAGCAGCCAGAGACAGGGGGCCGGCGGCTACACCTTC. Its protein is CASSQRQGAGGYTF. This chain links TRBV3-1 (or the pseudogene TRBV3-2) with TRBJ1-2; 10 bases map to TRBD1. The CDR3 is made up of 14 amino acids. Germline CDR1 LGHDT, CDR2 YNNKEL (reference sequence). J lost 8 bases, V lost 3 bases, and 6 bases had no gene match.

The gene calls are TRBV9 and TRBJ2-3, with 10 bases fitting TRBD2. V lost 0 bases, J lost 3 bases, and 4 bases stayed unmatched. The length of the CDR3 is 16 residues. Per germline, CDR1 SGDLS and CDR2 YYNGEE. The CDR3 loop is CASSVVSGGWTDTQYF. As DNA, the CDR3 is TGTGCCAGCAGCGTAGTTAGCGGGGGGTGGACAGATACGCAGTATTTT.

V gene TRBV3-1 (or the pseudogene TRBV3-2) combines with J gene TRBJ2-7; 7 nucleotides align to TRBD2. V trimming: 4 bases; J trimming: 4 bases; junction bases outside the gene matches: 7. This CDR3 is 14 amino acids long. Germline V gene lookup returns CDR1 LGHDT and CDR2 YNNKEL (reference sequence). CDR3 coding DNA: TGTGCCAGCAGCCCGGCGGGGGATGCGTACGAGCAGTACTTC. Translated: CASSPAGDAYEQYF.

The V and J genes are TRBV9 and TRBJ1-4; 10 nucleotides match TRBD1. CDR1 and CDR2 (germline): SGDLS, YYNGEE. V lost 4 bases to trimming and J lost 5 bases; unmatched junction nucleotides: 5. The CDR3 covers 15 residues. The CDR3 here is CASSLRTGGNEKLFF. CDR3 bases: TGTGCCAGCAGCTTACGGACAGGGGGGAATGAAAAACTGTTTTTT.

This clone occurred once. This chain connects TRBV4-2 to TRBJ2-3; 12 bases are shared with TRBD2. This CDR3 region has 15 residues. Per germline, CDR1 LGHNA and CDR2 YNFKEQ. The J segment lost 4 bases and the V segment lost 4 bases, leaving 3 bases of the junction unmatched. The CDR3 DNA reads TGTGCCAGCAGCCCGACTAGCGGGGGCGCAGATACGCAGTATTTT. Residues: CASSPTSGGADTQYF.

The rearrangement joins TRBV11-2 to TRBJ1-1; a possible D gene is TRBD1 (5 bases). Germline V gene data show CDR1 as SGHAT and CDR2 as FQNNGV. The V end was cut by 5 bases, the J end by 5 bases, with 18 bases between. This CDR3 is 15 amino acids long. The DNA for the CDR3 is TGTGCCAGCAGCCCTTGGGCCGGGGGAAGTACTGAAGCTTTCTTT. Its translation: CASSPWAGGSTEAFF. The full variable domain, completed using reference TRBV11-2 and TRBJ1-1, is EAGVAQSPRYKIIEKRQSVAFWCNPISGHATLYWYQQILGQGPKLLIQFQNNGVVDDSQLPKDRFSAERLKGVDSTLKIQPAKLEDSAVYLCASSPWAGGSTEAFFGQGTRLTVV.

The chain couples TRBV24-1 to TRBJ2-1; 8 bases align to TRBD2. Trimming took 7 bases from V and 6 from J; bases not matched to a gene: 7. CDR1 and CDR2 (germline): KGHDR, SFDVKD. The CDR3 is made up of 14 amino acids. The chain's CDR3 is CATSRGGPSNEQFF. DNA of the CDR3: TGTGCCACCAGCCGCGGGGGGCCCAGCAATGAGCAGTTCTTC.

The chain couples TRBV18 to TRBJ2-1, with D possibly TRBD2 on 6 matching bases. The CDR3 sequence is 18 residues long. The germline V gene has CDR1 KGHSH and CDR2 LQKENI. V dropped 6 bases and J dropped 4 bases, with 25 bases sitting between them. The CDR3 loop reads CASSPSRVRTAGYNEQFF. The DNA for the CDR3 is TGTGCCAGCTCGCCGAGCCGGGTACGGACCGCGGGGTACAATGAGCAGTTCTTC.

CDR3 in DNA: TGTGCCACCCGGACAGGGGTTAATTCACCCCTCCACTTT. This encodes CATRTGVNSPLHF. The chain employs TRBV6-5 and TRBJ1-6, with TRBD1 matching over 9 bases. The V gene's germline CDR1 is MNHEY and CDR2 SVGAGI. The CDR3 has 13 amino acids. The V and J ends lost 10 bases and 6 bases, in that order; junction bases with no gene match: 4.

The chain combines TRBV6-5 with TRBJ1-4; TRBD1 aligns across 7 bases. V shed 7 bases and J 8 bases; nucleotides not matched to a gene: 13. CDR1 is MNHEY and CDR2 is SVGAGI in the germline V gene. The length of the CDR3 is 15 residues. The CDR3, as DNA: TGTGCCAGCACCGAGAGACAGGGTCGGGCGGAAAAACTGTTTTTT. Translation gives CASTERQGRAEKLFF.

This clone was counted once. V gene TRBV7-2 combines with J gene TRBJ1-5; TRBD1 aligns across 10 bases. CDR1 and CDR2 from the germline V gene are SGHTA and FQGNSA. The CDR3 is made up of 16 amino acids. The V segment lost 4 bases and the J segment 2 bases; nucleotides outside the gene matches: 5. The CDR3 protein is CASSSGDRGGNQPQHF. As DNA, the CDR3 is TGTGCCAGCAGCTCAGGGGACAGGGGAGGCAATCAGCCCCAGCATTTT.

The chain links TRBV11-3 to TRBJ1-3; D is undetermined. The germline V gene encodes CDR1 SGHNT and CDR2 YENEEA. The CDR3 sequence is 15 residues long. V was shortened by 2 bases and J by 1 base, with 9 bases between the two germline ends. CDR3 sequence reads: CASSLREISGNTIYF. The DNA of the CDR3 is TGTGCCAGCAGCTTAAGGGAGATTTCTGGAAACACCATATATTTT.

The genes are TRBV7-3 and TRBJ2-1; D is perhaps TRBD1 (6 bases). The CDR3 length is 15 residues. V lost 2 bases to trimming and J lost 3 bases, with 11 bases between them. In germline, CDR1 is SGHTA, CDR2 FQGTGA. CDR3 residues: CASSLAKTGYNEQFF. Here the CDR3 DNA reads TGTGCCAGCAGCTTAGCGAAGACAGGCTACAATGAGCAGTTCTTC.

This clone was detected only a few times. Other DNA variants within this sample encode the same CDR3. The chain is built from TRBV27 and TRBJ1-6; no clear D. CDR1 is MNHEY and CDR2 is SMNVEV in the germline V gene (reference sequence). The germline V and J ends were trimmed by 5 bases and 0 bases, with 5 bases remaining between them. The CDR3 is 14 amino acids. Here the CDR3 reads CASSPSSYNSPLHF. The CDR3 DNA is TGTGCCAGCAGTCCTAGCTCCTATAATTCACCCCTCCACTTT.